This T cell receptor beta chain was profiled in a study of cytomegalovirus exposure and HLA in healthy donors. Study outcomes and limitations: Most TCRs appeared rarely, but some public TCRs recurred in many donors.

PCR used 60 Vbeta primers and 13 Jbeta primers. The method was immunoSEQ multiplex PCR; TCRdb's version includes in-frame clones alone and lacks a portion of them. The sample lists around 150,000 clones, around three quarters seen once, with about 4.4% in the top ten. The CDR3 extends over 17 amino acids. Trimming at V came to 3 bases and at J to 4 bases, leaving 10 bases not matched to a gene. Germline V gene data show CDR1 as SGHTA and CDR2 as FQGTGA. Note on this clone: Its cognate antigen is unknown. At the DNA level, this CDR3 is encoded by other sequences in the same sample as well.

The source of this sequence is a young man in good health. This chain uses TRBV7-3 with TRBJ2-3; the match to TRBD2 covers 10 bases. Sequencing was performed on PBMCs. Written as DNA, the CDR3 is TGTGCCAGCAGCTTCCTCCCGGCTAGCGGGAGTGCAGATACGCAGTATTTT. It encodes CASSFLPASGSADTQYF.